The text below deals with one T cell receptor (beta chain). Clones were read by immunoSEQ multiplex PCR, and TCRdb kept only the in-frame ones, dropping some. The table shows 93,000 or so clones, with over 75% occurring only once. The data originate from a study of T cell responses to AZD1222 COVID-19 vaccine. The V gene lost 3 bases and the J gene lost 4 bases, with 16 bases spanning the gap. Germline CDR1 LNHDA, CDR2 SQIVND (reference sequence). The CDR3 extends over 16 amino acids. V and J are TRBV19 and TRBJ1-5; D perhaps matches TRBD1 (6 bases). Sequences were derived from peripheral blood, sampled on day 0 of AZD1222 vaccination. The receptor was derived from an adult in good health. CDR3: CASSIGQPQTNQPQHF. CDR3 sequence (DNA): TGTGCCAGTAGTATTGGACAGCCGCAAACTAATCAGCCCCAGCATTTT. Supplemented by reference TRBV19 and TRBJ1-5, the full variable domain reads DGGITQSPKYLFRKEGQNVTLSCEQNLNHDAMYWYRQDPGQGLRLIYYSQIVNDFQKGDIAEGYSVSREKKESFPLTVTSAQKNPTAFYLCASSIGQPQTNQPQHFGDGTRLSIL.